This is a list of T cell receptor beta chains from one sample in a study of blood T cell repertoires in COVID-19. Using immunoSEQ multiplex PCR, the repertoire was profiled, and TCRdb retains in-frame clones only, with some absent. Of 250,000 to 300,000 clones detected, more than 75% appear once; the ten largest clones hold under 2.5%. The sequenced sample was PBMCs or T cells enriched from blood (not recorded which). These receptors originate from an older woman in a cohort exposed to, infected with or recovered from COVID-19 (not recorded which). CDR3s include the opening cysteine and the closing phenylalanine or tryptophan. The D gene is left open where the match is weak. Size tells how often a clone was seen (once, few, many) or the class of an expanded clone, and some rows leave it out.

cdr3_aa	cdr3_nt	v_call	j_call	d_call	clone_size
CASSRRGRYEQYF	TGTGCCAGCAGTCGCAGAGGGAGATACGAGCAGTACTTC	TRBV12-3/TRBV12-4	TRBJ2-7	.	once
CASGIRARGMNTEAFF	TGTGCCAGCGGGATCCGGGCCAGGGGAATGAACACTGAAGCTTTCTTT	TRBV27	TRBJ1-1	.	.
CASSLGSGIFYEQYF	TGTGCCAGCAGCTTAGGGTCAGGGATTTTCTACGAGCAGTACTTC	TRBV11-1	TRBJ2-7	.	.
CASSYSRGDYEQYF	TGTGCCAGCAGTTACTCGCGGGGGGACTACGAGCAGTACTTC	TRBV6-6	TRBJ2-7	TRBD2	few
CASSLAASGSDEQYF	TGTGCCAGCAGCTTAGCCGCTAGCGGGAGCGACGAGCAGTACTTC	TRBV7-9	TRBJ2-7	TRBD2	few
CASSLSPTGGWNGYTF	TGTGCCAGCAGCCTTTCACCTACAGGGGGCTGGAATGGCTACACCTTC	TRBV3-1/TRBV3-2	TRBJ1-2	TRBD1	once
CAWSPLRGGRGNQPQHF	TGTGCCTGGAGCCCCCTGAGGGGGGGAAGGGGCAATCAGCCCCAGCATTTT	TRBV30	TRBJ1-5	.	.
CASSLSAGGEDEQFF	TGTGCCAGCTCACTCTCAGCGGGAGGTGAGGATGAGCAGTTCTTC	TRBV18	TRBJ2-1	TRBD2	once
CASSFGVGQGARGYTF	TGTGCCAGCAGCTTTGGAGTGGGACAGGGGGCGAGGGGCTACACCTTC	TRBV11-2	TRBJ1-2	TRBD1	.
CASSYRTGGEQYF	TGTGCCAGCAGTTACCGGACAGGGGGCGAGCAGTACTTC	TRBV28	TRBJ2-7	TRBD1	.
CASSQVTGDNSPLHF	TGCGCCAGCAGCCAAGTGACAGGGGACAATTCACCCCTCCACTTT	TRBV4-3	TRBJ1-6	TRBD1	.